The next 11 T cell receptor beta chains were all read from a single sample in a study of control samples from healthy donors and cancer patients. Sequencing used immunoSEQ multiplex PCR; TCRdb keeps in-frame clones, though not all of them. The top ten clones hold over 15% of a sample with approximately 82,000 clones, approximately 89% of them seen once. Sequenced: blood. These receptors were taken from a man aged 45-60 years in good health.

V usage is TRBV27 and J usage is TRBJ1-1; D is perhaps TRBD1 (6 bases). Germline assignment: CDR1 MNHEY and CDR2 SMNVEV (reference sequence). This CDR3 comprises 15 residues. Trimming removed 5 bases from V and 4 bases from J, with 17 bases in between. CDR3 nucleotide sequence: TGTGCCAGCAGTCGACTACAGGGAGTCACCACTGAAGCTTTCTTT. This encodes CASSRLQGVTTEAFF.

Only one count was recorded for this clone. The chain uses TRBV4-3 and TRBJ1-6; D gene unclear. From germline, CDR1 is LGHNA and CDR2 YSLEER. The CDR3 is 17 amino acids. The ends were cut back, 0 bases at V and 2 bases at J, with 11 bases in the middle. For the CDR3, the DNA is TGCGCCAGCAGCCAAGATGGTAGCAGTCCCTATAATTCACCCCTCCACTTT. It codes for CASSQDGSSPYNSPLHF.

V and J are TRBV6-6 and TRBJ2-3; maybe TRBD2 (5 bases). In germline, CDR1 is MNHNY, CDR2 SVGAGI (reference sequence). Trimming took 0 bases from V and 6 from J, leaving 16 bases between them. The CDR3 has 16 amino acids. CDR3 DNA: TGTGCCAGCAGTTACTCCAGCGGCGGACGGTGGGATACGCAGTATTTT. Translation: CASSYSSGGRWDTQYF.

The genes are TRBV20-1 and TRBJ1-1; D perhaps matches TRBD1 (5 bases). The CDR3 is made up of 9 amino acids. V lost 8 bases and J 7 bases, leaving 8 bases between the germline ends. Germline CDR1 is DFQATT and CDR2 is SNEGSKA (reference sequence). CDR3 in amino acids: CSLDSEAFF. CDR3 DNA sequence: TGCAGTCTCGACAGTGAAGCTTTCTTT.

This sequence joins TRBV19 and TRBJ1-1, with TRBD1 matching 7 bases. This CDR3 is built from 15 residues. The V gene end was trimmed by 6 bases and the J gene end by 4 bases; junction bases not matched to a gene: 11. The germline gives CDR1 LNHDA, CDR2 SQIVND (reference sequence). The CDR3 DNA reads as TGTGCCAGTAGGGGAGAGAAGGGGGCTCTCACTGAAGCTTTCTTT. Encoded protein: CASRGEKGALTEAFF.

The chain's CDR3 is CASSPNRLANYGYTF. CDR3 nucleotides: TGTGCCAGCTCACCCAACAGATTAGCTAACTATGGCTACACCTTC. The chain links TRBV18 to TRBJ1-2; D is uncertain. This CDR3 contains 15 residues. Per germline, CDR1 KGHSH and CDR2 LQKENI. V was pared by 3 bases and J by 0 bases, with 11 bases between.

A single count supports this clone. This chain uses TRBV24-1 with TRBJ2-5; 8 nucleotides match TRBD2. CDR3 length: 15 amino acids. J was trimmed by 7 bases and V by 3 bases; bases with no gene match: 9. Germline V lookup: CDR1 KGHDR, CDR2 SFDVKD. CDR3 residues: CATSDNVGGARTQYF. The CDR3 DNA reads TGTGCCACCAGTGATAATGTCGGGGGGGCGAGGACCCAGTACTTC.

The genes are TRBV18 and TRBJ1-4; possible D gene TRBD1, 5 bases. The CDR3 consists of 16 residues. V lost 2 bases and J lost 5, with 15 bases in between. The germline V gene encodes CDR1 KGHSH and CDR2 LQKENI. For the CDR3, the DNA is TGTGCCAGCTCACCAAGGGGAGGACGGTTGAATGAAAAACTGTTTTTT. Residues: CASSPRGGRLNEKLFF.

The V and J genes are TRBV7-2 and TRBJ2-5; D tentatively fits TRBD1 or TRBD2 (5 bases each). This CDR3 comprises 12 residues. Germline V CDR1 and CDR2: SGHTA, FQGNSA. Trimming shortened V by 3 bases and J by 4 bases, and 6 bases separated the two germline ends. The CDR3 protein is CASSFGGETQYF. Here the CDR3 DNA reads TGTGCCAGCAGCTTTGGGGGAGAGACCCAGTACTTC.

The gene calls are TRBV5-4 and TRBJ1-1; a weak D match, TRBD1 (5 bases). Trimming took off 0 bases at V and 0 bases at J, with 12 bases between the two ends. The CDR3 is 16 amino acids. Germline loops: CDR1 SGHNT, CDR2 YYREEE (reference sequence). DNA of the CDR3: TGTGCCAGCAGCTTGGGCAGGGCGTCAGTGAACACTGAAGCTTTCTTT. The encoded protein is CASSLGRASVNTEAFF.

In this sample, this clone turned up once. The chain uses TRBV7-6 and TRBJ2-2; perhaps TRBD2 as D (6 bases). Germline V gene data show CDR1 as SGHVS and CDR2 as FNYEAQ. There are 16 residues in the CDR3. V was cut by 5 bases and J by 5 bases, with 18 bases left in between. The CDR3 reads CASSTHGTYMTGELFF. DNA for the CDR3: TGTGCCAGCAGCACCCACGGGACTTATATGACCGGGGAGCTGTTTTTT.